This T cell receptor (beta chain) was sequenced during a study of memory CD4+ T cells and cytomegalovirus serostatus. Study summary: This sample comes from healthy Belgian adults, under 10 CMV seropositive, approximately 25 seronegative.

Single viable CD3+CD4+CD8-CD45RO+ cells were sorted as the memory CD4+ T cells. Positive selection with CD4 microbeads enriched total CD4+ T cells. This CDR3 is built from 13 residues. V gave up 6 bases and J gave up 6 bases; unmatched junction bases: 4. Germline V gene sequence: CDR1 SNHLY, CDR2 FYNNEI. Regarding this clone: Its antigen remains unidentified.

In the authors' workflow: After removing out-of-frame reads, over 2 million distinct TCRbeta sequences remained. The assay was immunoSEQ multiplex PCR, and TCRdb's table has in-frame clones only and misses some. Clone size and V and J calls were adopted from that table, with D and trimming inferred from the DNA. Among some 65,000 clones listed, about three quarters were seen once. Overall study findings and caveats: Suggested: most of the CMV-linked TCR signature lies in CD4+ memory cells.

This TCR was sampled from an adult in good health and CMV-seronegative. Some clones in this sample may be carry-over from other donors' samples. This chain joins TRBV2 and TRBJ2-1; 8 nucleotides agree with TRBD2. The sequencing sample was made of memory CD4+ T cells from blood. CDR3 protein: CASRRGLGNEQFF. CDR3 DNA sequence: TGTGCCAGCAGGAGGGGACTAGGCAATGAGCAGTTCTTC.